This TCR beta chain was retrieved from a study of blood T cells in healthy people across ages. The CDR3 spans 15 residues. Germline CDR1 reads MNHEY; CDR2 reads SVGAGI. With 2 bases removed from V and 2 bases from J, the gap between germline ends came to 10 bases. This clonotype appeared a few times. Primed by a sample-barcoded 5' primer and a J-beta primer mix, a second PCR proceeded for 7 to 11 cycles. A single record per CDR3 protein comes from TCRdb applying MiXCR to the 5' RACE reads. This sample has about 930,000 distinct CDR3 sequences, with about 29% found just once. A further study also used this sample, focusing on T cells of mothers and their children. As reported in that work: Random nucleotides (2-4) and sample barcodes were added by the M1S primer used in the second PCR. It was observed that no persistent microchimeric T cell clones could be detected.

This receptor was taken from a woman in her 40s in good health. Sequenced sample: blood. The chain links TRBV6-5 to TRBJ1-5; D is uncertain. CDR3: CASSYTPAGNQPQHF. The CDR3 DNA reads TGTGCCAGCAGTTACACCCCGGCCGGCAATCAGCCCCAGCATTTT.